What follows describes a single TCR beta chain. Its antigen is not known. The sample belongs to a study of T cells after yellow fever vaccination. Whole-study results and caveats: Contamination by abundant bulk-population clonotypes could be present in FACS-sorted repertoires. The secondary T-cell response peaked on day 5, not day 15, but was weaker. Most clones from primary vaccination resurfaced after the booster (about 95% CD4, 88% CD8).

It was through 5'RACE template switching that TCR cDNA was made, with a universal primer site and UMIs added. One entry per CDR3 protein results from TCRdb running MiXCR on the 5' RACE reads. The table lists around 120,000 distinct CDR3 sequences, approximately 7.1% of them singletons. V was shortened by 5 bases and J by 3 bases, with 10 bases between the two germline ends. The CDR3 consists of 13 residues. The germline V gene encodes CDR1 SGHTA and CDR2 FQGNSA. The source of this sequence is a man between 18 and 35 years old who received the YFV17D yellow fever vaccine. The sample consisted of CD4+ T cells sorted from PBMCs, taken about 41 days after the first yellow fever vaccination. The V and J genes are TRBV7-2 and TRBJ1-2; unclear D gene. CDR3: CASSLDQHYGYTF. The CDR3 nucleotides read TGTGCCAGCAGCCTAGACCAGCACTATGGCTACACCTTC.